Following are 20 T cell receptor beta chains from one sample sequenced in a study of cytomegalovirus exposure and HLA in healthy donors. Assay: immunoSEQ multiplex PCR; the TCRdb copy retains only in-frame clones and omits some. Found here are 150,000 to 200,000 clones, roughly 84% of them singletons; the top ten hold approximately 10%. The sequenced sample consisted of PBMCs. The source of these receptors is a man younger than 45 in good health and CMV-seropositive.

This chain joins TRBV15 and TRBJ2-7, with 7 bases lining up with TRBD1. This CDR3 spans 14 amino acids. The J segment lost 4 bases and the V segment lost 1 base, leaving 4 bases of the junction unmatched. Germline V lookup: CDR1 LNHNV, CDR2 YYDKDF (reference sequence). CDR3 coding DNA: TGTGCCACCAGCAGAGGGGACAGCGGATACGAGCAGTACTTC. Encoded protein: CATSRGDSGYEQYF.

This clone occurred once. The chain joins TRBV7-2 to TRBJ2-1; D possibly corresponds to TRBD1 (5 bases). V was cut by 6 bases and J by 8 bases, with 17 bases left in between. Germline V gives CDR1 SGHTA, CDR2 FQGNSA. The CDR3 runs to 14 residues. CDR3 loop: CASSQSRVSDEQFF. DNA of the CDR3: TGTGCCAGCAGTCAGAGCAGGGTTAGTGATGAGCAGTTCTTC.

The chain couples TRBV11-2 to TRBJ2-2; 9 nucleotides agree with TRBD1. CDR1 and CDR2 from the germline V gene are SGHAT and FQNNGV. The CDR3 is 15 amino acids. The ends lost 1 base at V and 6 bases at J; junction bases unmatched: 3. The CDR3 sequence: CASSLGDRAAGELFF. CDR3 sequence (DNA): TGTGCCAGCAGCTTAGGGGACAGGGCCGCCGGGGAGCTGTTTTTT.

The chain carries TRBV9 and TRBJ2-1; D is possibly TRBD1 (6 bases). The CDR3 sequence is 15 residues long. Trimming took 3 bases from V and 9 from J, leaving 19 bases between them. Germline CDR1 reads SGDLS; CDR2 reads YYNGEE. The CDR3 here is CASSAPDRMDSEQFF. As DNA, the CDR3 is TGTGCCAGCAGCGCGCCCGACAGGATGGACAGTGAGCAGTTCTTC.

This chain uses TRBV7-3 with TRBJ2-7; D is possibly TRBD2 (6 bases). The CDR3 covers 13 residues. From germline, CDR1 is SGHTA and CDR2 FQGTGA. Trimming took 2 bases from V and 3 from J, leaving 8 bases between them. In DNA form, the CDR3 reads TGTGCCAGCAGCTTACTGCGGGACTACGAGCAGTACTTC. This encodes CASSLLRDYEQYF.

The CDR3 is CASSYSPGMRYEQYF. The CDR3 region has the DNA TGTGCCAGCAGTTACTCCCCAGGGATGAGGTACGAGCAGTACTTC. The chain recombines TRBV6-5 with TRBJ2-7; D perhaps matches TRBD1 (5 bases). This CDR3 is 15 amino acids long. The V end lost 0 bases, the J end lost 4 bases, and 13 bases lay between the germline ends. In germline, CDR1 is MNHEY, CDR2 SVGAGI.

The chain employs TRBV27 and TRBJ2-7, with TRBD1 matching over 8 bases. Trimming cost V 4 bases and J 0 bases; bases outside gene matches: 2. The CDR3 contains 14 residues. The germline CDR1 and CDR2 sequences are MNHEY and SMNVEV (reference sequence). CDR3 sequence reads: CASSWDRSSYEQYF. CDR3 coding DNA: TGTGCCAGCAGTTGGGACAGGAGCTCCTACGAGCAGTACTTC.

The CDR3 protein is CASSFRQGAGGYGYTF. CDR3 bases: TGTGCCAGCAGTTTCCGACAGGGGGCGGGTGGGTATGGCTACACCTTC. This chain links TRBV5-4 with TRBJ1-2; 10 bases agree with TRBD1. CDR1 and CDR2 from the germline V gene are SGHNT and YYREEE (reference sequence). CDR3 size: 16 residues. V lost 5 bases and J lost 5; bases outside the gene matches: 12.

The gene calls are TRBV4-1 and TRBJ2-6; 7 nucleotides match TRBD1. Unmatched junction bases numbered 12, after V lost 1 base and J lost 0 bases. The CDR3 is 20 amino acids. In germline, CDR1 is MGHRA, CDR2 YSYEKL. The CDR3 is CASSQGVFYRGPSGANVLTF. CDR3 sequence (DNA): TGCGCCAGCAGCCAAGGAGTCTTTTACAGGGGCCCCTCTGGGGCCAACGTCCTGACTTTC.

The V gene is TRBV9, the J gene TRBJ2-3; TRBD2 aligns across 11 bases. Germline CDR1 SGDLS, CDR2 YYNGEE. Trimming cost V 4 bases and J 2 bases; bases outside gene matches: 3. This CDR3 has 15 amino acids. CDR3 region: CASSLAGGPTDTQYF. In nucleotides, the CDR3 is TGTGCCAGCAGCCTAGCGGGAGGCCCCACAGATACGCAGTATTTT.

This CDR3 is CATRQISDEQYF. The CDR3 DNA reads TGTGCCACCCGACAGATCTCTGACGAGCAGTACTTC. The chain has TRBV28 and TRBJ2-7; possibly TRBD1 for D (5 bases). The germline V gene has CDR1 MDHEN and CDR2 SYDVKM. This CDR3 region has 12 residues. V lost 10 bases to trimming and J lost 5 bases, with 15 bases between them.

V is TRBV10-2 and J is TRBJ2-2; unclear D gene. CDR1 WSHSY and CDR2 SAAADI come from the germline V gene. The CDR3 is 12 amino acids. Trimming pared 6 bases from V and 3 bases from J, leaving 5 bases between. The DNA for the CDR3 is TGCGCCAGCAGACAGTACACCGGGGAGCTGTTTTTT. Amino acid sequence: CASRQYTGELFF.

This clone was seen once. The CDR3 protein is CASSLRPAPPGLESTDTQYF. In DNA, the CDR3 is TGCGCCAGCAGCTTGCGGCCCGCGCCCCCAGGGTTAGAAAGCACAGATACGCAGTATTTT. The V and J genes are TRBV5-1 and TRBJ2-3, with D possibly being TRBD1 (5 bases). V lost 1 base and J 0 bases, leaving 24 bases between the germline ends. This CDR3 is built from 20 residues. CDR1 is SGHRS and CDR2 is YFSETQ in the germline V gene.

With regard to this clone: At one end, the junction sequence differs from germline, possibly due to a read error. The genes are TRBV13 and TRBJ2-5, with 8 bases identical to TRBD1. The CDR3 spans 15 residues. Germline V lookup: CDR1 PRHDT, CDR2 FYEKMQ (reference sequence). The CDR3 nucleotides read TGTGCCAGCAGCCAAAGGGACAGGCCCCAACAGACCCAGTACTTC. Encoded protein: CASSQRDRPQQTQYF.

The chain couples TRBV19 to TRBJ2-6; perhaps TRBD1 as D (7 bases). Per germline, CDR1 LNHDA and CDR2 SQIVND (reference sequence). V was trimmed by 11 bases and J by 0 bases, leaving 14 bases between them. The CDR3 contains 15 residues. The CDR3 is CAAGQEGSGANVLTF. CDR3 in DNA: TGTGCCGCCGGACAGGAGGGCTCTGGGGCCAACGTCCTGACTTTC.

This chain uses TRBV7-9 with TRBJ2-7, with a weak D call TRBD2 (6 bases). Deletions cut 10 bases from V and 4 bases from J, with 14 bases between. Looked up from germline, CDR1 is SEHNR and CDR2 is FQNEAQ (reference sequence). The CDR3 spans 12 residues. CDR3 in amino acids: CATTLGGYEQYF. CDR3 coding DNA: TGTGCCACTACATTAGGAGGGTACGAGCAGTACTTC.

This clone came up a few times. In DNA form, the CDR3 reads TGTGCCAGCAGTTTACCCAACACCGGGACACAGAATTCACCCCTCCACTTT. Protein product: CASSLPNTGTQNSPLHF. This rearrangement joins TRBV28 to TRBJ1-6, with D possibly being TRBD1 (6 bases). The germline V and J ends were trimmed by 2 bases and 7 bases, with 18 bases remaining between them. This CDR3 has 17 residues. The germline gives CDR1 MDHEN, CDR2 SYDVKM.

The chain has TRBV2 and TRBJ1-2; 7 bases align to TRBD1. With V trimmed by 8 bases and J by 7 bases, 7 bases remained unmatched. The CDR3 is made up of 12 amino acids. Germline CDR1 and CDR2: SNHLY and FYNNEI. This chain's CDR3 is CASRRQGGGYTF. The CDR3 DNA reads TGTGCCAGCCGACGGCAGGGGGGTGGCTACACCTTC.

This rearrangement joins TRBV5-1 to TRBJ2-4; D is possibly TRBD1 (5 bases). This CDR3 contains 15 residues. Trimming cost V 2 bases and J 0 bases, with 9 bases left between them. The germline V gene encodes CDR1 SGHRS and CDR2 YFSETQ. The CDR3 reads CASSFGGAAKNIQYF. CDR3 nucleotide sequence: TGCGCCAGCAGCTTCGGTGGGGCAGCCAAAAACATTCAGTACTTC.

The chain is built from TRBV6-6 and TRBJ1-5, with no clear D. With 0 bases removed from V and 11 bases from J, the gap between germline ends came to 20 bases. There are 16 residues in the CDR3. The germline V gene encodes CDR1 MNHNY and CDR2 SVGAGI (reference sequence). CDR3 in amino acids: CASSYSDGVPNLSQHF. In DNA, the CDR3 is TGTGCCAGCAGTTACTCTGACGGGGTGCCGAATCTGTCCCAGCATTTT.